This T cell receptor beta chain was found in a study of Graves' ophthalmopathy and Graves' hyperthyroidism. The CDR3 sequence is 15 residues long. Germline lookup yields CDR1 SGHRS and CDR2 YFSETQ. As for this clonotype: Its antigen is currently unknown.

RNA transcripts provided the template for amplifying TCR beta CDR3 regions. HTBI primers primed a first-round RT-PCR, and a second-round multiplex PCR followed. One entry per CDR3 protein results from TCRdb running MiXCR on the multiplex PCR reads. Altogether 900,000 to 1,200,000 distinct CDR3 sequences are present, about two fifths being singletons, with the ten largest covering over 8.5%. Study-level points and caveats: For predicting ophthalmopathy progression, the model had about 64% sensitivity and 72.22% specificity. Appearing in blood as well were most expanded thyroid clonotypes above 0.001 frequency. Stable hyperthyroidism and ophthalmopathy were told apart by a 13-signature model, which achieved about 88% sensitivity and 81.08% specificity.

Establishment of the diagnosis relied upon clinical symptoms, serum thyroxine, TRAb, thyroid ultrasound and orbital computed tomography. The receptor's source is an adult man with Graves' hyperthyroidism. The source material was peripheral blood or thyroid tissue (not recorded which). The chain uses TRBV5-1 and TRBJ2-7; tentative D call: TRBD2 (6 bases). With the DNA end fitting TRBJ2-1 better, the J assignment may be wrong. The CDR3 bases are TGCGCCAGCAGCTTGGCTGCGGGACCTACAACTGAGCAGTTCTTC. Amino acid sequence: CASSLAAGPTTEQFF.